This T cell receptor beta chain is drawn from a study of cytomegalovirus exposure and HLA in healthy donors. This CDR3 contains 15 residues. The V gene end was trimmed by 3 bases and the J gene end by 0 bases; junction bases not matched to a gene: 4. Germline V CDR1 and CDR2: KGHSH, LQKENI. With 60 Vbeta and 13 Jbeta primers, the PCR was carried out. The data were produced by immunoSEQ multiplex PCR, yet TCRdb's version contains in-frame clones alone and is incomplete. There are some 110,000 clones in the sample; about three quarters occur only once, and under 7.5% lies in the top ten. This TCR was sampled from a woman aged 45-65 years in good health and CMV-seropositive. The specimen sequenced was PBMCs. The chain recombines TRBV18 with TRBJ2-5; TRBD1 matches at 7 bases. CDR3 in amino acids: CASSPNRGNQETQYF. CDR3 in DNA: TGTGCCAGCTCACCCAACAGGGGCAACCAAGAGACCCAGTACTTC.